A single sample gave rise to the 8 T cell receptor beta chains below, sequenced in a study of technical replicates of blood from a handful of donors (dated by TCRdb to 2016 to 2017). The library was prepared using the immunoSEQ multiplex PCR assay. TCRdb obtained this table from immuneACCESS and retained in-frame rearrangements with V and J assigned. These tables miss some clones; where compared with another copy, unresolved V genes account for less than half of the shortfall, and the remainder is unexplained. The sample records over 90,000 clones, roughly 96% of which are singletons. The ten largest make up 0.3% to 0.45% of the sample. Sequencing used T cells isolated from PBMCs. Receptor source: a human donor in good health.

The CDR3 loop is CASSLAGTYEQYF. CDR3 nucleotides: TGTGCCAGCAGCTTGGCGGGTACCTACGAGCAGTACTTC. The chain employs TRBV5-4 and TRBJ2-7; D is unresolved. Germline-derived CDR1 and CDR2 are SGHNT and YYREEE (reference sequence). The CDR3 is 13 residues long. Trimming took 0 bases from V and 2 from J, leaving 6 bases between them.

This clone was seen a single time. The chain joins TRBV27 to TRBJ1-5; 9 bases agree with TRBD1. Germline V gene sequence: CDR1 MNHEY, CDR2 SMNVEV (reference sequence). Unmatched junction bases numbered 12, after V lost 5 bases and J lost 4 bases. The CDR3 totals 17 residues. The CDR3 region is CASSPFGTGKLNQPQHF. In DNA form, the CDR3 reads TGTGCCAGCAGTCCCTTTGGGACAGGGAAATTGAATCAGCCCCAGCATTTT.

V usage is TRBV5-1 and J usage is TRBJ2-7; 7 nucleotides align to TRBD1. The length of the CDR3 is 16 residues. J was trimmed by 2 bases and V by 2 bases; bases with no gene match: 10. From germline, CDR1 is SGHRS and CDR2 YFSETQ. The CDR3 DNA sequence: TGCGCCAGCAGCTTAATAGAAGGGGGCCCGACCTACGAGCAGTACTTC. This translates into CASSLIEGGPTYEQYF.

In nucleotides, the CDR3 is TGCGCCAGCAGCCGACAGAATGAGCAGTTCTTC. Residues: CASSRQNEQFF. The rearrangement uses TRBV4-1 and TRBJ2-1; weak D call: TRBD1 (5 bases). Germline CDR1 MGHRA, CDR2 YSYEKL. This CDR3 contains 11 residues. Trimming took 4 bases from V and 7 from J, leaving 5 bases between them.

The chain uses TRBV5-8 and TRBJ1-3; TRBD1 agrees at 10 bases. The CDR3 covers 15 residues. Germline CDR1 SGHTS, CDR2 YDEGEE. V lost 0 bases, J lost 4 bases, and 1 base stayed unmatched. CDR3 region: CASSLGDRGGNTIYF. The DNA for the CDR3 is TGTGCCAGCAGCTTGGGGGACAGGGGAGGAAACACCATATATTTT.

The table lists this clone with a few counts. The rearrangement links TRBV4-1 to TRBJ2-1, with TRBD1 identical over 8 bases. V lost 1 base to trimming and J lost 12 bases; unmatched junction nucleotides: 8. The germline V gene encodes CDR1 MGHRA and CDR2 YSYEKL. The CDR3 has 14 residues. The CDR3 bases are TGCGCCAGCAGCCAAGTTCAGGGGGCAGGGGTGCAGTTCTTC. This sequence encodes CASSQVQGAGVQFF.

The chain recombines TRBV10-3 with TRBJ2-1, with a possible D match to TRBD2 (6 bases). The CDR3 loop spans 15 amino acids. V lost 7 bases and J lost 3, with 16 bases in between. Germline CDR1 is ENHRY and CDR2 is SYGVKD. The chain's CDR3 is CAIISLAEGYNEQFF. CDR3 DNA sequence: TGTGCCATCATTTCTCTGGCGGAGGGCTACAATGAGCAGTTCTTC.

This clone was detected only once. As the CDR3 is not closed by the conserved phenylalanine or tryptophan, this likely results from a read error. Because the CDR3's place on the DNA is in doubt, the DNA is left out and the CDR3 is given as listed by TCRdb. V is TRBV6-1 and J is TRBJ1-2; the D segment call TRBD1 is taken from the table without a DNA check. Counting both end residues, the CDR3 totals 10 amino acids. The germline V gene encodes CDR1 MNHNS and CDR2 SASEGT. The CDR3 loop reads CASSDLGLGI.